This record covers a single T cell receptor (beta chain). Its antigen is unknown. V shed 4 bases and J shed 2 bases, with 15 bases lying between them. The CDR3 loop spans 15 amino acids. Germline lookup yields CDR1 DFQATT and CDR2 SNEGSKA (reference sequence). After constant-region reverse-primer amplification, full-length variable regions underwent semi-nested PCR with Nested Universal Primer A. TCRdb ran MiXCR on the 5' RACE reads and lists one entry per CDR3 protein. The sample yields 35,000 to 45,000 distinct CDR3 sequences, 22% seen once. Study-level points and caveats: Tumor-infiltrating Treg TCR alpha and beta sequences overlapped most with tumor naive CD4+ T cells, then blood naive. Tumor memory CD4+ T cell TCR gene usage clustered with blood and lymph node memory CD4+ cells and lymph node naive CD4+ cells.

Treg sorting used a CD4+CD25+CD127-/low gate. Source material: Tregs sorted from a lymph node. The receptor was derived from a female donor with breast cancer. The rearrangement joins TRBV20-1 to TRBJ1-5, with D perhaps TRBD1 (6 bases). The CDR3 bases are TGCAGTGCTACCAGGGGAAAAGTGGGCAATCAGCCCCAGCATTTT. Amino acid sequence: CSATRGKVGNQPQHF.